This T cell receptor beta chain was observed in a study of cytomegalovirus exposure and HLA in healthy donors. As for this clone: What it recognizes is unknown.

The PCR contained 60 Vbeta and 13 Jbeta primers. The protocol was immunoSEQ multiplex PCR, while the TCRdb copy is restricted to in-frame clones and leaves out a portion. The sample lists about 79,000 clones, about two thirds seen once, with almost 8.5% in the top ten. The study, taken as a whole, reports: Analyses of presence/absence relied on an assumption of roughly uniform sequencing depth across donors.

This TCR was recovered from a man aged 60 to 69 in good health and CMV-seronegative. The specimen sequenced was PBMCs.

The DNA of the CDR3 is TGTGCCAGCAGCGTAGAGGTCGACATCATCCGGGAAAAACTGTTTTTT. Amino acids: CASSVEVDIIREKLFF. V usage is TRBV9 and J usage is TRBJ1-4; D ambiguous. Looked up from germline, CDR1 is SGDLS and CDR2 is YYNGEE. The CDR3 spans 16 residues. V lost 0 bases to trimming and J lost 8 bases, with 17 bases between them.